This entry lists 23 T cell receptor beta chains sequenced from one sample in a study of vaccination effects on CD4 cells after COVID-19 (dated by TCRdb to the early 2020s). The library was prepared using the immunoSEQ multiplex PCR assay. TCRdb obtained this table from immuneACCESS and retained in-frame rearrangements with V and J assigned. These tables miss some clones; where compared with another copy, unresolved V genes account for less than half of the shortfall, and the remainder is unexplained. The table for this sample lists about 64,000 clones; about two thirds of them were counted only once. Under 30% of the sample is in the top ten clones. After around eleven days of culture, CD4+ T cells were isolated with the EasySep CD4+ T cell isolation kit. These TCRs' antigens remain unknown. This specimen consisted of CD4+ T cells from PBMCs cultured without peptide, obtained before COVID-19 vaccination. The source of these receptors is a human donor who had a prior SARS-CoV-2 infection.

The chain joins TRBV2 to TRBJ2-2; 12 bases are shared with TRBD2. V shed 5 bases and J 5 bases; nucleotides not matched to a gene: 3. In germline, CDR1 is SNHLY, CDR2 FYNNEI. This CDR3 has 15 residues. CDR3 DNA: TGTGCCAGCAGTCTAGCGGGGGGGCGAACCGGGGAGCTGTTTTTT. Translating gives CASSLAGGRTGELFF.

The rearrangement joins TRBV11-3 to TRBJ2-7; TRBD1 aligns across 8 bases. Germline loops: CDR1 SGHNT, CDR2 YENEEA. This CDR3 is 15 amino acids long. The J segment lost 6 bases and the V segment lost 4 bases, leaving 11 bases of the junction unmatched. The CDR3 protein is CASSYGTGLYSEQYF. CDR3 in DNA: TGTGCCAGCAGCTACGGGACAGGCCTTTACAGCGAGCAGTACTTC. The whole variable domain, filled in from reference TRBV11-3 and TRBJ2-7, reads EAGVVQSPRYKIIEKKQPVAFWCNPISGHNTLYWYLQNLGQGPELLIRYENEEAVDDSQLPKDRFSAERLKGVDSTLKIQPAELGDSAVYLCASSYGTGLYSEQYFGPGTRLTVT.

The rearrangement joins TRBV4-2 to TRBJ2-7; TRBD1 agrees at 8 bases. CDR3 length: 15 residues. Trimming at V came to 0 bases and at J to 5 bases, leaving 6 bases not matched to a gene. Germline V gene sequence: CDR1 LGHNA, CDR2 YNFKEQ. CDR3 nucleotides: TGTGCCAGCAGCCAAGATAGGGCAGGGGGCCACGAGCAGTACTTC. Protein sequence: CASSQDRAGGHEQYF.

The gene calls are TRBV14 and TRBJ2-7; 8 positions match TRBD2. The CDR3 is 18 amino acids. Trimming cost V 0 bases and J 0 bases; bases outside gene matches: 10. The germline gives CDR1 SGHDN, CDR2 FVKESK. The CDR3 spells CASSQDALAVRSSYEQYF. CDR3 DNA: TGTGCCAGCAGCCAAGATGCACTAGCGGTGCGGAGCTCCTACGAGCAGTACTTC.

The rearrangement links TRBV5-4 to TRBJ2-1, with 8 nucleotides matching TRBD2. Germline V lookup: CDR1 SGHNT, CDR2 YYREEE (reference sequence). V lost 0 bases to trimming and J lost 9 bases; unmatched junction nucleotides: 11. The CDR3 loop spans 16 amino acids. The CDR3 loop reads CASSLDTAGGWGEQFF. The DNA for the CDR3 is TGTGCCAGCAGCTTGGATACGGCGGGGGGATGGGGTGAGCAGTTCTTC.

The genes are TRBV10-3 and TRBJ2-5; D is ambiguous. V shed 2 bases and J shed 2 bases, with 12 bases lying between them. This CDR3 has 15 amino acids. Germline V gene sequence: CDR1 ENHRY, CDR2 SYGVKD. The chain's CDR3 is CAISEISGSQETQYF. In DNA form, the CDR3 reads TGTGCCATCAGTGAGATCTCGGGCTCTCAAGAGACCCAGTACTTC.

The chain combines TRBV7-2 with TRBJ2-1, with 12 bases fitting TRBD2. Trimming cost V 5 bases and J 7 bases; bases outside gene matches: 18. CDR1 and CDR2 (germline): SGHTA, FQGNSA. The CDR3 spans 19 residues. CDR3 DNA: TGTGCCAGCAGCACTAGACTAGCGGGAGTATCGGGGGGTGGAAATGAGCAGTTCTTC. Protein product: CASSTRLAGVSGGGNEQFF. The whole variable domain, remainder taken from reference TRBV7-2 and TRBJ2-1, is GAGVSQSPSNKVTEKGKDVELRCDPISGHTALYWYRQSLGQGLEFLIYFQGNSAPDKSGLPSDRFSAERTGGSVSTLTIQRTQQEDSAVYLCASSTRLAGVSGGGNEQFFGPGTRLTVL.

The rearrangement links TRBV5-6 to TRBJ2-5; D unresolved. With 0 bases removed from V and 7 bases from J, the gap between germline ends came to 10 bases. Germline-derived CDR1 and CDR2 are SGHDT and YYEEEE. CDR3 length: 13 amino acids. In DNA form, the CDR3 reads TGTGCCAGCAGCTTGGGACATCGAGGGACCCAGTACTTC. It encodes CASSLGHRGTQYF.

This clone was observed a few times. V gene TRBV4-1 combines with J gene TRBJ2-5; D not certain. V was cut by 3 bases and J by 7 bases, with 9 bases left in between. There are 12 residues in the CDR3. The germline CDR1 and CDR2 sequences are MGHRA and YSYEKL. The CDR3 here is CASSQFWGTQYF. The CDR3 coding sequence is TGCGCCAGCAGCCAGTTTTGGGGGACCCAGTACTTC.

This clone has a single count. The rearrangement links TRBV6-6 to TRBJ1-5, with TRBD1 matching 8 bases. Germline-derived CDR1 and CDR2 are MNHNY and SVGAGI (reference sequence). Unmatched junction bases numbered 0, after V lost 2 bases and J lost 6 bases. This CDR3 is built from 13 residues. The CDR3 DNA sequence: TGTGCCAGCAGTTACGGACAGGGTCAGCCCCAGCATTTT. Amino acid sequence: CASSYGQGQPQHF.

This clone was seen only once. The rearrangement joins TRBV7-2 to TRBJ2-7; perhaps TRBD1 as D (6 bases). V was pared by 2 bases and J by 6 bases, with 17 bases between. Germline CDR1 reads SGHTA; CDR2 reads FQGNSA. The CDR3 runs 15 residues. The CDR3: CASSLRGDMGREQYF. DNA for the CDR3: TGTGCCAGCAGCTTAAGAGGGGACATGGGACGCGAGCAGTACTTC.

This clone has more than one count but fewer than ten. In DNA form, the CDR3 reads TGTGCCAGCAGCTTGTTGCCGACAGGGGTAATGATGGAGACCCAGTACTTC. Its translation is CASSLLPTGVMMETQYF. This chain links TRBV5-4 with TRBJ2-5; 8 bases match TRBD1. Germline loops: CDR1 SGHNT, CDR2 YYREEE (reference sequence). The CDR3 runs 17 residues. V lost 1 base, J lost 5 bases, and 13 bases stayed unmatched.

The CDR3 nucleotides read TGTGCCAGTATCGGGGGTCCGGGATTCATGAACACTGAAGCTTTCTTT. Protein sequence: CASIGGPGFMNTEAFF. The chain joins TRBV19 to TRBJ1-1; D is perhaps TRBD1 (5 bases). This CDR3 contains 16 residues. V was cut by 7 bases and J by 0 bases, with 18 bases left in between. Germline values: CDR1 LNHDA, CDR2 SQIVND (reference sequence).

V and J are TRBV5-1 and TRBJ2-3, with 7 positions matching TRBD2. Germline loops: CDR1 SGHRS, CDR2 YFSETQ. V lost 1 base and J lost 4; bases outside the gene matches: 6. CDR3 length: 15 residues. CDR3 loop: CASSLNRGGADTQYF. For the CDR3, the DNA is TGCGCCAGCAGCTTGAATCGCGGGGGTGCAGATACGCAGTATTTT.

The J gene is TRBJ1-1, the V gene TRBV7-6; possible D gene TRBD1, 6 bases. This CDR3 region has 13 residues. Germline V lookup: CDR1 SGHVS, CDR2 FNYEAQ. Trimming removed 4 bases at V and 2 bases at J, with 8 bases between. CDR3 DNA: TGTGCCAGCAGCTCGGACAGTAACACTGAAGCTTTCTTT. It specifies CASSSDSNTEAFF.

This clone was counted a few times. The V gene is TRBV7-3, the J gene TRBJ2-1; TRBD2 agrees at 9 bases. The CDR3 length is 15 residues. The V gene end was trimmed by 5 bases and the J gene end by 4 bases; junction bases not matched to a gene: 6. Germline loops: CDR1 SGHTA, CDR2 FQGTGA. CDR3 sequence: CASSPRLAAYNEQFF. The CDR3, as DNA: TGTGCCAGCAGCCCTCGACTAGCGGCTTACAATGAGCAGTTCTTC.

This clone has ten or more counts. The V and J genes are TRBV7-3 and TRBJ2-1, with 7 bases matching TRBD2. Losses at the gene ends were 6 bases for V and 3 bases for J; bases not matched to a gene: 11. CDR1 and CDR2 (germline): SGHTA, FQGTGA. CDR3 size: 16 residues. CDR3: CASSRGLDWGYNEQFF. The CDR3, as DNA: TGTGCCAGCAGTCGCGGACTAGACTGGGGCTACAATGAGCAGTTCTTC. The variable domain in full, completed from reference TRBV7-3 and TRBJ2-1, reads GAGVSQTPSNKVTEKGKYVELRCDPISGHTALYWYRQSLGQGPEFLIYFQGTGAADDSGLPNDRFFAVRPEGSVSTLKIQRTERGDSAVYLCASSRGLDWGYNEQFFGPGTRLTVL.

The V call is TRBV2, the J call TRBJ1-4, with D possibly TRBD1 on 6 matching bases. Trimming left V 1 base short and J 7 bases short, with 10 bases between. CDR1 SNHLY and CDR2 FYNNEI come from the germline V gene. The CDR3 runs to 14 residues. The CDR3 spells CASSEDRAGEKLFF. DNA of the CDR3: TGTGCCAGCAGTGAAGACAGGGCTGGTGAAAAACTGTTTTTT.

The chain links TRBV6-5 to TRBJ1-2; possible D gene TRBD1, 6 bases. Between the trimmed V and J ends, which lost 6 bases and 4 bases, there was a span of 15 bases. This CDR3 is 14 amino acids long. Germline V gene lookup returns CDR1 MNHEY and CDR2 SVGAGI. DNA of the CDR3: TGTGCCAGCAGCCTAGGGGGACGAAGCTATGGCTACACCTTC. This translates into CASSLGGRSYGYTF.

This clone was counted a single time. V gene TRBV6-2 or TRBV6-3 combines with J gene TRBJ2-3; tentative D call: TRBD1 (5 bases). Germline CDR1 and CDR2: MNHEY and SVGEGT. Trimming stripped 6 bases from V and 4 bases from J, with 17 bases between. This CDR3 has 15 amino acids. CDR3 in amino acids: CASSSYRQQSDTQYF. The CDR3 DNA reads TGTGCCAGCAGCTCCTATCGACAGCAATCAGATACGCAGTATTTT.

The chain recombines TRBV5-1 with TRBJ2-3, with a weak D call TRBD1 (8 bases). Trimming cost V 4 bases and J 4 bases, with 16 bases left between them. This CDR3 contains 15 residues. The V gene's germline CDR1 is SGHRS and CDR2 YFSETQ. CDR3 bases: TGCGCCAGCAGCATCGGACAGGGAGGGCCAGATACGCAGTATTTT. Translating it yields CASSIGQGGPDTQYF.

This rearrangement joins TRBV7-8 to TRBJ2-1, with a weak D call TRBD2 (7 bases). Trimming shortened V by 3 bases and J by 0 bases, and 12 bases separated the two germline ends. Germline lookup yields CDR1 SGHVS and CDR2 FQNEAQ. The CDR3 loop spans 16 amino acids. The CDR3 spells CASSLGGASSYNEQFF. The CDR3 DNA reads as TGTGCCAGCAGCTTGGGGGGGGCCAGCTCCTACAATGAGCAGTTCTTC.

CDR3 nucleotide sequence: TGTGCCTGGAGTGTAGGGGGAGAAATGGCTGGAAACACCATATATTTT. Its translation: CAWSVGGEMAGNTIYF. The rearrangement links TRBV30 to TRBJ1-3, with D maybe TRBD1 (6 bases). Trimming cost V 0 bases and J 2 bases, with 14 bases left between them. The CDR3 totals 16 residues. Germline CDR1 and CDR2: GTSNPN and SVGIG (reference sequence).